Presented here are 8 T cell receptor beta chains from one specimen sequenced in a study of blood T cell repertoires in COVID-19. Profiling relied on immunoSEQ multiplex PCR, and the TCRdb table lists in-frame clones only, not all of them. The sample has around 100,000 clones; more than 90% are singletons. The sample was peripheral blood. The receptor set was obtained from a man in his 70s with acute or convalescent COVID-19.

This sequence joins TRBV19 and TRBJ1-1; a possible D gene is TRBD1 (5 bases). Germline V gene data show CDR1 as LNHDA and CDR2 as SQIVND (reference sequence). Deletions cut 2 bases from V and 0 bases from J, with 10 bases between. CDR3 length: 15 residues. The CDR3 here is CASSINGGMNTEAFF. As DNA, the CDR3 is TGTGCCAGTAGTATAAACGGGGGTATGAACACTGAAGCTTTCTTT.

The J gene is TRBJ1-5, the V gene TRBV19, with a tentative D call TRBD1 (5 bases). The V end was cut by 5 bases, the J end by 6 bases, with 14 bases between. The V gene's germline CDR1 is LNHDA and CDR2 SQIVND (reference sequence). This CDR3 spans 14 amino acids. CDR3 amino acids: CASSGGYEGQPQHF. Written as DNA, the CDR3 is TGTGCCAGTAGTGGGGGGTATGAGGGTCAGCCCCAGCATTTT.

The chain couples TRBV19 to TRBJ2-1, with 9 positions matching TRBD2. CDR1 is LNHDA and CDR2 is SQIVND in the germline V gene (reference sequence). CDR3 length equals 16 residues. The J segment lost 9 bases and the V segment lost 1 base, leaving 10 bases of the junction unmatched. Here the CDR3 DNA reads TGTGCCAGTAGTATAGGGTTGGTAGCGGGAGCTGGTGAGCAGTTCTTC. Protein sequence: CASSIGLVAGAGEQFF. Supplemented by reference TRBV19 and TRBJ2-1, the full variable domain reads DGGITQSPKYLFRKEGQNVTLSCEQNLNHDAMYWYRQDPGQGLRLIYYSQIVNDFQKGDIAEGYSVSREKKESFPLTVTSAQKNPTAFYLCASSIGLVAGAGEQFFGPGTRLTVL.

The chain couples TRBV5-6 to TRBJ1-3; 9 nucleotides line up with TRBD1. This CDR3 comprises 16 residues. Trimming removed 4 bases from V and 1 base from J; junction bases left unmatched: 6. The germline CDR1 and CDR2 sequences are SGHDT and YYEEEE. CDR3 coding DNA: TGTGCCAGCAGCATGTCACAGGGGGCTTCTGGAAACACCATATATTTT. Protein product: CASSMSQGASGNTIYF. Drawing the rest from reference TRBV5-6 and TRBJ1-3, the complete variable domain is DAGVTQSPTHLIKTRGQQVTLRCSPKSGHDTVSWYQQALGQGPQFIFQYYEEEERQRGNFPDRFSGHQFPNYSSELNVNALLLGDSALYLCASSMSQGASGNTIYFGEGSWLTVV.

The chain is built from TRBV10-3 and TRBJ2-7; no firm D call. In germline, CDR1 is ENHRY, CDR2 SYGVKD. This CDR3 has 11 residues. V lost 2 bases and J 5 bases, leaving 4 bases between the germline ends. In nucleotides, the CDR3 is TGTGCCATCAGTGAGGGGCACGAGCAGTACTTC. This codes for CAISEGHEQYF.

The V and J genes are TRBV7-9 and TRBJ2-5; maybe TRBD2 (5 bases). The CDR3 runs to 13 residues. CDR1 and CDR2 from the germline V gene are SEHNR and FQNEAQ (reference sequence). The V gene lost 8 bases and the J gene lost 0 bases, with 10 bases spanning the gap. CDR3 amino acids: CASGGADQETQYF. The CDR3 nucleotides read TGTGCCAGCGGAGGAGCCGACCAAGAGACCCAGTACTTC.

The chain is built from TRBV19 and TRBJ1-5, with D hard to call. Trimming removed 6 bases at V and 0 bases at J, with 12 bases between. This CDR3 is 15 amino acids long. Germline V gene lookup returns CDR1 LNHDA and CDR2 SQIVND (reference sequence). The CDR3 here is CASRVGDNSNQPQHF. The CDR3 coding sequence is TGTGCCAGTAGGGTCGGGGATAATAGCAATCAGCCCCAGCATTTT.

The chain carries TRBV3-1 (or the pseudogene TRBV3-2) and TRBJ1-1; D is ambiguous. Germline V CDR1 and CDR2: LGHDT, YNNKEL (reference sequence). Trimming removed 4 bases from V and 6 bases from J, with 12 bases in between. This CDR3 spans 13 amino acids. In nucleotides, the CDR3 is TGTGCCAGCAGCCCTGAACCGGTTCCTGAAGCTTTCTTT. It encodes CASSPEPVPEAFF.